This T cell receptor (beta chain) was obtained from a study of shared clonotypes between healthy human individuals. Study-wide findings and caveats: Expectations were that clonotype sharing among donors would be affected by sequencing depth.

The V and J ends lost 2 bases and 1 base respectively, with 12 bases between them. The CDR3 is 16 residues long. The germline V gene encodes CDR1 SNHLY and CDR2 FYNNEI. Remarks on this clone: Its antigen remains unidentified. Other nucleotide sequences in the sample specify the same CDR3.

Assay used: immunoSEQ multiplex PCR; TCRdb lists only in-frame clones, some missing. The sample holds around 340,000 clones, 73% seen once. This chain uses TRBV2 with TRBJ1-5; weak D call: TRBD1 (6 bases). The sequence was obtained from a young man in good health. The sequencing input was memory CD4+ T cells sorted from blood. Subset given: CD45RA-negative fraction. CDR3 amino acids: CASSELGGVSNQPQHF. The CDR3 region has the DNA TGTGCCAGCAGTGAATTAGGGGGAGTGAGCAATCAGCCCCAGCATTTT.